The text below deals with one T cell receptor (beta chain). These data originate in a study of CD8 T cells in Susac syndrome. TCR beta sequences were obtained from blood CD8+ and CD4+ T cells. Controls were healthy donors (matched for age and sex). In contrast to the negatively isolated CD8+ and CD4+ T cells, TEMRA cells were FACS-enriched. Germline trimming cut 4 bases from V and 1 base from J; bases unmatched to any gene: 14. This CDR3 spans 18 amino acids. The germline CDR1 and CDR2 sequences are SGHTA and FQGNSA. With random hexamers, roughly 0.5 to 1 ug RNA was reverse transcribed. The amplification used immunoSEQ multiplex PCR on TCR beta CDR3; it spanned 54 Vbeta and 13 Jbeta. In TCRdb, the immunoSEQ multiplex PCR reads were re-called with MiXCR into one record per CDR3 protein. This sample has 150,000 or so distinct CDR3 sequences; 90% to 95% occur once, and the top ten carry approximately 0.082%.

The chain is built from TRBV7-2 and TRBJ1-1, with 8 bases matching TRBD1. The origin of this receptor is a human donor in good health. Input material: CD4+ T cells from PBMCs. The CDR3 here is CASSSPLRTGPRNTEAFF. The CDR3 DNA sequence: TGTGCCAGCAGCTCCCCCCTAAGGACAGGGCCGAGGAACACTGAAGCTTTCTTT. The full variable domain, completed using reference TRBV7-2 and TRBJ1-1, is GAGVSQSPSNKVTEKGKDVELRCDPISGHTALYWYRQSLGQGLEFLIYFQGNSAPDKSGLPSDRFSAERTGGSVSTLTIQRTQQEDSAVYLCASSSPLRTGPRNTEAFFGQGTRLTVV.